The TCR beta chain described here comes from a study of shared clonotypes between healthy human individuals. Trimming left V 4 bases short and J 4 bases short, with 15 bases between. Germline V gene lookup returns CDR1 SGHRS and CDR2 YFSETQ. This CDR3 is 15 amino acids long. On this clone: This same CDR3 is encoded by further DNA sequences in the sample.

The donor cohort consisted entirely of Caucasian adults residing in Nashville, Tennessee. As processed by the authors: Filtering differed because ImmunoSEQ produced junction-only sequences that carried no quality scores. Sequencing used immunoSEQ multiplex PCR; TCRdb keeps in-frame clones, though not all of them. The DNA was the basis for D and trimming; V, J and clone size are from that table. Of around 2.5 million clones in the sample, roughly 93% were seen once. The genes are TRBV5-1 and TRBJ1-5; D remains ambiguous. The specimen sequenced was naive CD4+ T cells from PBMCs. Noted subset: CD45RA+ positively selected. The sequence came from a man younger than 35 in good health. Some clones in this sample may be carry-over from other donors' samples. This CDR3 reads CASSPDPRGNQPQHF. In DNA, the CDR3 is TGCGCCAGCAGCCCCGACCCTAGAGGGAATCAGCCCCAGCATTTT.